A single sample is the source of the 6 T cell receptor beta chains below, sequenced in a study of T cells in Graves' hyperthyroidism and ophthalmopathy (dated by TCRdb to between 2018 and 2021). Libraries were built with multiplex PCR. The instrument given in TCRdb is Illumina HiSeq 2000. The TCR beta CDR3 regions were amplified from RNA transcripts. The TCR CDR3 was subjected to a first round of RT-PCR using the HTBI primer set and the Qiagen OneStep RT-PCR kit. TCRdb reanalyzed the raw reads on its own, using fastp at Q25 for trimming and MiXCR for clone calling, and kept in-frame beta chains. Each CDR3 protein appears once, grouped with its most common genes and DNA. This sample gives about 840,000 distinct CDR3 sequences in total; roughly 37% of them show up just once. The ten largest clones add up to approximately 10% of the sample. Sequencing was carried out using blood. The origin of the receptors is a man aged 18 to 30 with Graves' hyperthyroidism.

There are many counts of this clonotype. The chain links TRBV19 to TRBJ2-5; D might be TRBD2 (5 bases). The CDR3 extends over 13 amino acids. V lost 6 bases and J lost 2, with 10 bases in between. Germline V gene lookup returns CDR1 LNHDA and CDR2 SQIVND (reference sequence). This CDR3 is CASRPSGQETQYF. CDR3 nucleotides: TGTGCCAGTAGACCCAGCGGACAAGAGACCCAGTACTTC. The complete variable domain, with remaining parts taken from reference TRBV19 and TRBJ2-5, reads DGGITQSPKYLFRKEGQNVTLSCEQNLNHDAMYWYRQDPGQGLRLIYYSQIVNDFQKGDIAEGYSVSREKKESFPLTVTSAQKNPTAFYLCASRPSGQETQYFGPGTRLLVL.

This clonotype was detected only a few times. This rearrangement joins TRBV4-1 to TRBJ1-4; D gene unclear. The germline gives CDR1 MGHRA, CDR2 YSYEKL. This CDR3 is 13 amino acids long. V shed 4 bases and J shed 7 bases, with 10 bases lying between them. The CDR3 coding sequence is TGCGCCAGCAGCCTATGGCTAGGTGAAAAACTGTTTTTT. Translation: CASSLWLGEKLFF.

This chain connects TRBV9 to TRBJ2-7, with TRBD1 matching over 11 bases. Germline V gene lookup returns CDR1 SGDLS and CDR2 YYNGEE. The J segment lost 7 bases and the V segment lost 3 bases, leaving 9 bases of the junction unmatched. This CDR3 region has 15 residues. The CDR3 is CASSAPGQGVREQYF. The DNA of the CDR3 is TGTGCCAGCAGCGCTCCGGGACAGGGGGTGAGGGAGCAGTACTTC.

The V call is TRBV29-1, the J call TRBJ1-2, with D tentatively TRBD1 (5 bases). Germline V gene lookup returns CDR1 SQVTM and CDR2 ANQGSEA. The germline V and J ends were trimmed by 3 bases and 4 bases, with 12 bases remaining between them. The CDR3 loop spans 13 amino acids. This CDR3 is CSVEGEAAYGYTF. The CDR3 coding sequence is TGCAGCGTTGAGGGGGAGGCCGCCTATGGCTACACCTTC.

The gene calls are TRBV7-9 and TRBJ1-4, with TRBD1 as a possible D gene (5 bases). CDR3 length: 17 amino acids. Trimming shortened V by 1 base and J by 2 bases, and 14 bases separated the two germline ends. CDR1 and CDR2 from the germline V gene are SEHNR and FQNEAQ (reference sequence). The CDR3 here is CASSLGGGTVTNEKLFF. CDR3 coding DNA: TGTGCCAGCAGCTTAGGAGGCGGGACGGTTACTAATGAAAAACTGTTTTTT.

V is TRBV6-5 and J is TRBJ1-1; perhaps TRBD1 as D (6 bases). The V gene's germline CDR1 is MNHEY and CDR2 SVGAGI. The CDR3 length is 15 residues. Trimming took 4 bases from V and 5 from J, leaving 17 bases between them. Here the CDR3 reads CASSLGGNFMTEAFF. CDR3 bases: TGTGCCAGCAGTTTAGGGGGTAATTTTATGACTGAAGCTTTCTTT.